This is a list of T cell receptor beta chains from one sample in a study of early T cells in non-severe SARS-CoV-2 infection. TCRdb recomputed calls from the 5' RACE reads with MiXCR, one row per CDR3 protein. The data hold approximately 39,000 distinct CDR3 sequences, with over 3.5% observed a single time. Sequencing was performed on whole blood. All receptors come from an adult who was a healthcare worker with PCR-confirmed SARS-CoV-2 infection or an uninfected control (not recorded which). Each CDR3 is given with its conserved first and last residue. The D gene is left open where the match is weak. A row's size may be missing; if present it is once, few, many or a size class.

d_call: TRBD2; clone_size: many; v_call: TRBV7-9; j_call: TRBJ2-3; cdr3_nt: TGTGCCAGCAGGCGCTCTAGCGGTGCATTCGACACGCAGTATTTT; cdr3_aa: CASRRSSGAFDTQYF
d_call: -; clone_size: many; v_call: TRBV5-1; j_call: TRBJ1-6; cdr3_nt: TGCGCCAGCAGCCCGGGGGCGGGAGGGGATTCACCCCTCCACTTT; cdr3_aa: CASSPGAGGDSPLHF
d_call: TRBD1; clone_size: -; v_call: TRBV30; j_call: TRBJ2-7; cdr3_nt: TGTGCCTGGAGTGTGTTCCCCCCCGCGGGACAGGGGGTCCGCGAGCAGTACTTC; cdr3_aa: CAWSVFPPAGQGVREQYF
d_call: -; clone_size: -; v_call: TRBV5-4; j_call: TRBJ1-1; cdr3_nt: TGTGCCAGCAGATCCGTCCCTAACACTGAAGCTTTCTTT; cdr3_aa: CASRSVPNTEAFF
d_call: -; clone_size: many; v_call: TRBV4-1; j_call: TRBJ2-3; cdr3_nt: TGCGCCAGCAGCCAAGTAATTACTAGCACAGATACGCAGTATTTT; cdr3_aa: CASSQVITSTDTQYF
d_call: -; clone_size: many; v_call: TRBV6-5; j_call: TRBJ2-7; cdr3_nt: TGTGCCAGCAGTGCCGGGGGGCCCGAGCAGTACTTC; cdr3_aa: CASSAGGPEQYF
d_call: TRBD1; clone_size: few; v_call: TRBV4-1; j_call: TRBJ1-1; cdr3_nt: TGCGCCAGCAGCCGAGGACAGGGGGCTCCCACTGAAGCTTTCTTT; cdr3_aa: CASSRGQGAPTEAFF
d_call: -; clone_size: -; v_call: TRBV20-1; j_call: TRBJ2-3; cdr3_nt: TGCAGTGCAAAACTAGTGGGGTTCACAGATACGCAGTATTTT; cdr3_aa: CSAKLVGFTDTQYF
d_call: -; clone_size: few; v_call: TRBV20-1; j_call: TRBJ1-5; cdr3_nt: TGCAGTGCTAGAGGCGGGTCGGGGATTCAGCCCCAGCATTTT; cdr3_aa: CSARGGSGIQPQHF
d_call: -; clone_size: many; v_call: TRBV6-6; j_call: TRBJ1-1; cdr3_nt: TGTGCCAGCAGTTACGGGAGGATGAACACTGAAGCTTTCTTT; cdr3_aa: CASSYGRMNTEAFF
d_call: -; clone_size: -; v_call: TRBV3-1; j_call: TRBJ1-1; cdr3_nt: TGTGCCAGCAGCCAAGAGAGGGATGAAGCTTTCTTT; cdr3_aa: CASSQERDEAFF
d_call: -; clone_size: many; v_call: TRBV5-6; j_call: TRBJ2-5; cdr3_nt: TGTGCCAGCAGCTTCGGGACTGAAGAGACCCAGTACTTC; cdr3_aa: CASSFGTEETQYF
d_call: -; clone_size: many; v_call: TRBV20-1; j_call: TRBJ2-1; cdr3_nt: TGCAGTGCTAGACAGGAGAAACCCTACAATGAGCAGTTCTTC; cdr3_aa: CSARQEKPYNEQFF
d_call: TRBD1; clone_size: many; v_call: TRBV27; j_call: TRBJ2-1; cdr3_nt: TGTGCCAGCAGTTGGGACAGCCAAGGGGATGAGCAGTTCTTC; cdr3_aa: CASSWDSQGDEQFF
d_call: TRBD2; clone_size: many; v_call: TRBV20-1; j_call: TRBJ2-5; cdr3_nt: TGCAGTGCTAGCTGGGCTAGCGGGCTCCAAGAGACCCAGTACTTC; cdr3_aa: CSASWASGLQETQYF
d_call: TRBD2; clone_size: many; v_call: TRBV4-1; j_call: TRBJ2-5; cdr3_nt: TGCGCCAGCAGCCAAGTTGCTAGCGGGGGAGCCAAGACCCAGTACTTC; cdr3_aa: CASSQVASGGAKTQYF
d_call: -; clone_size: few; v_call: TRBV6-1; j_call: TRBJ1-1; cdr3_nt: TGTGCCAGCAGTGAAGTGGAAGGCTTGACTGAAGCTTTCTTT; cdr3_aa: CASSEVEGLTEAFF
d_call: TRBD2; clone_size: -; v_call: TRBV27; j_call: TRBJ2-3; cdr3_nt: TGTGCCAGCAGTTTATCGAAGGGGACTACTAGCACAGATACGCAGTATTTT; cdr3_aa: CASSLSKGTTSTDTQYF
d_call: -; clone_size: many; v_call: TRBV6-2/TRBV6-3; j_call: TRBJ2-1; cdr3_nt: TGTGCCAGCAGTTGGGGTGGGGGCTCCTACAATGAGCAGTTCTTC; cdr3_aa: CASSWGGGSYNEQFF
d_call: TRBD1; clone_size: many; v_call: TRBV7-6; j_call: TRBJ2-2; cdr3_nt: TGTGCCAGCAGCTTAGCCCGGACAGGTTCGAACACCGGGGAGCTGTTTTTT; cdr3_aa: CASSLARTGSNTGELFF
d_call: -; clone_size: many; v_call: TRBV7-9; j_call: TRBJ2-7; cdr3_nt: TGTGCTTGCAGCTTAGGGGCGTACGAGCAGTACTTC; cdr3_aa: CACSLGAYEQYF
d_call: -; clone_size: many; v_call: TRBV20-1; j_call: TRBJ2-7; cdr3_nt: TGCAGTGCTCTCAGCGGGACAGCCAATTACGAGCAGTACTTC; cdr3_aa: CSALSGTANYEQYF
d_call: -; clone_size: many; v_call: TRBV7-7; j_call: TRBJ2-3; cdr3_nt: TGTGCCAGCAGCTTAGGGCCCACGAGCACAGATACGCAGTATTTT; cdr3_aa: CASSLGPTSTDTQYF
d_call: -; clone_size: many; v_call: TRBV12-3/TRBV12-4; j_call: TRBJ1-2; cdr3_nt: TGTGCCAGCAGTCCCCGGGACATCTATGGCTACACCTTC; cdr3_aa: CASSPRDIYGYTF
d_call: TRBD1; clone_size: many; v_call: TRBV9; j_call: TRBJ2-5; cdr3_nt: TGTGCCAGCAGCCCATACTCGGGACAGGGCCAAGAGACCCAGTACTTC; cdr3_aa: CASSPYSGQGQETQYF
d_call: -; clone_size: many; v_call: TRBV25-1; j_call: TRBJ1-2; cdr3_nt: TGTGCCAGCAGTGATCGACAGCGACGGAACTATGGCTACACCTTC; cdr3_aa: CASSDRQRRNYGYTF
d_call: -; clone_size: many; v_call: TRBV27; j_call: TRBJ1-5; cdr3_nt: TGTGCCAGCAGAGGGGCCGGGCAGGGCGACGTGCAGCCCCAGCATTTT; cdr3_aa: CASRGAGQGDVQPQHF
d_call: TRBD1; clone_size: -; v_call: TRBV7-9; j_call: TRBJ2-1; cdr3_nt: TGTGCCAGCAGCTTAAAGTTAGCCTCTTGGGACAGGGCCCACAATGAGCAGTTCTTC; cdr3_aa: CASSLKLASWDRAHNEQFF
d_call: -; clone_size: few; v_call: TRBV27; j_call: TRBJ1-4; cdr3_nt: TGTGCCAGCAAAAAACAGGGCGGGGGAACTAATGAAAAACTGTTTTTT; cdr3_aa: CASKKQGGGTNEKLFF
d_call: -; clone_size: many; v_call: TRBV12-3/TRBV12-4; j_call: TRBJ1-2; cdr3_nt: TGTGCCAGCAGTTCTTTTGGAGGCTATGGCTACACCTTC; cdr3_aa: CASSSFGGYGYTF
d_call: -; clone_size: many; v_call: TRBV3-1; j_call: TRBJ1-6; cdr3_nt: TGTGCCAGCAGCCTAGCCGCTAATTCACCCCTCCACTTT; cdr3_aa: CASSLAANSPLHF
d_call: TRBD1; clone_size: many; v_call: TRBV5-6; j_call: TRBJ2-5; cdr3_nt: TGTGCCAGCAGCTATGGGACAGCGCAAGAGACCCAGTACTTC; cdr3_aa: CASSYGTAQETQYF
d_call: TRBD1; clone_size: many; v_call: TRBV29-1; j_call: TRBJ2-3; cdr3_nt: TGCAGCCTGAGGGTGGACAGGGCAAGTCTCGATACGCAGTATTTT; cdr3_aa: CSLRVDRASLDTQYF
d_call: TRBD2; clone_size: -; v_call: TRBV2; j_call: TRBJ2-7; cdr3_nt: TGTGCCAGCACAGGCGGGGGGTTCGGCGAGCAGTACTTC; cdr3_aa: CASTGGGFGEQYF
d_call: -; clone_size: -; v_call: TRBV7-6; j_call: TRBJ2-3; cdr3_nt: TGTGCCAGCCGGGACACCAGGGTGGATACGCAGTATTTT; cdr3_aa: CASRDTRVDTQYF
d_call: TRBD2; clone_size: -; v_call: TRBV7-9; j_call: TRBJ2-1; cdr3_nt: TGTGCCAGCGGACTAGGAGGGGCGCAGTTCTTC; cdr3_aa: CASGLGGAQFF
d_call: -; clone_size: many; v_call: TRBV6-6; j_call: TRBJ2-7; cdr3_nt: TGTGCCAGCAGTTACTCGAGACCGACAGGTCCTTACTCCTACGAGCAGTACTTC; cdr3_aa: CASSYSRPTGPYSYEQYF
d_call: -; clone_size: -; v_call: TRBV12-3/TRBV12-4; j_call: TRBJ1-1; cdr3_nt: TGTGCCAGCAGTCTCGGGGGACCGAACACTGAAGCTTTCTTT; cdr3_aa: CASSLGGPNTEAFF
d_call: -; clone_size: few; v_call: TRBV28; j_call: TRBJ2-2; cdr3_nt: TGTGCCAGCAGTCCCTCGGGGGCCAACACCGGGGAGCTGTTTTTT; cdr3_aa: CASSPSGANTGELFF
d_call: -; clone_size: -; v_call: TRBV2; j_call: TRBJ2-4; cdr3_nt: TGTGCCAGCAGTGAACAGGGGACCAAAAACATTCAGTACTTC; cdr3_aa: CASSEQGTKNIQYF
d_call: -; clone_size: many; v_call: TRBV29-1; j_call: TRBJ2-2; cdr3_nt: TGCAGCGTTGGGGAGCTCACCGGGGAGCTGTTTTTT; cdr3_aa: CSVGELTGELFF
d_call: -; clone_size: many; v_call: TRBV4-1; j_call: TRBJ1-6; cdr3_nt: TGCGCCAGCAGCCAAGCGGTCGTGATGGTCGCCCTCCACTTT; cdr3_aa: CASSQAVVMVALHF
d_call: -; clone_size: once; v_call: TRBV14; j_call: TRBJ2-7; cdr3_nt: TGTGCCAGCAGCCAGGGAACCGAGCAGTACTTC; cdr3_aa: CASSQGTEQYF
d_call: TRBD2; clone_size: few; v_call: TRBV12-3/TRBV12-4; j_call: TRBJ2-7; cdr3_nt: TGTGCCAGCAGTTCGGGACTAGCGGCCTACGAGCAGTACTTC; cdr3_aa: CASSSGLAAYEQYF
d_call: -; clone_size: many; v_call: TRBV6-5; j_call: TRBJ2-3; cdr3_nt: TGTGCCAGCAGTTACGCGAGTCGCGCAGATACGCAGTATTTT; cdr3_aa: CASSYASRADTQYF
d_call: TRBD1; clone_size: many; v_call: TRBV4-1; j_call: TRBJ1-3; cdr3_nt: TGCGCCAGCAGCCCGGACAGGGGCTCTGGAAACACCATATATTTT; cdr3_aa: CASSPDRGSGNTIYF
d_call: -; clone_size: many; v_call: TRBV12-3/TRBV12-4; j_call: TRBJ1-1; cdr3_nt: TGTGCCAGCAGTTTTTCCAGGAACACTGAAGCTTTCTTT; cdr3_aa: CASSFSRNTEAFF
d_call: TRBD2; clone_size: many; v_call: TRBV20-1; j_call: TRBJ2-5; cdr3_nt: TGCAGTGCTAGGACCCATTGGCTAGCGGACCAAGAGACCCAGTACTTC; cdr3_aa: CSARTHWLADQETQYF
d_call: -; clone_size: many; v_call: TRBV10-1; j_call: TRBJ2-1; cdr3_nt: TGCGCCAGCAGTGAGAGAGGGGGGGCACATGAGCAGTTCTTC; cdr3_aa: CASSERGGAHEQFF
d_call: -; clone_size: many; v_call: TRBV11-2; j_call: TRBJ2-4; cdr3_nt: TGTGCCAGCAGCCCCTCCCGCATTCAGTACTTC; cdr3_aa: CASSPSRIQYF
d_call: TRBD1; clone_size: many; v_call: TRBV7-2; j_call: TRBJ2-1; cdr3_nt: TGTGCCAGCAGCCCGCGACAGGGGGTCGCCCTTAACTCCTACAATGAGCAGTTCTTC; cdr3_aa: CASSPRQGVALNSYNEQFF
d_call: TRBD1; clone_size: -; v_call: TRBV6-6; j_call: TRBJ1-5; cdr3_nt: TGTGCCAGCAGTGACCCCCCGGGACAGGGGAATCAGCCCCAGCATTTT; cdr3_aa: CASSDPPGQGNQPQHF
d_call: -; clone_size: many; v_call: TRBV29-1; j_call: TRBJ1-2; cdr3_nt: TGCAGCGTTGTTTCGGCCATTGGCTACACCTTC; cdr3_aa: CSVVSAIGYTF